This is a list of T cell receptor beta chains from one sample in a study of cytomegalovirus exposure and HLA in healthy donors. TCRdb keeps only in-frame clones here, not all; method: immunoSEQ multiplex PCR. The data show around 210,000 clones, with 79% seen just once and about 1.5% held by the top ten. The sequenced sample was PBMCs. All receptors come from a middle-aged man in good health and CMV-seronegative. CDR3s include the opening cysteine and the closing phenylalanine or tryptophan.

j_call | v_call | cdr3_aa
TRBJ2-3 | TRBV5-4 | CAIARGDTQYF
TRBJ1-2 | TRBV7-2 | CASRETGGPNYGYTF
TRBJ2-7 | TRBV12-2 | CASRYGAAYEQYF
TRBJ2-7 | TRBV11-1 | CASSFDRGYYEQYF
TRBJ2-7 | TRBV5-4 | CASSPSRTGSHEQYF
TRBJ2-1 | TRBV30 | CAWSLAGEQFF
TRBJ1-5 | TRBV27 | CASRRQGASSNQPQHF
TRBJ2-1 | TRBV9 | CASSLRAGGSYNEQFF
TRBJ1-2 | TRBV6-4 | CASSARGAGRGVIYGYTF
TRBJ1-1 | TRBV5-1 | CASSFSGWGNTEAFF